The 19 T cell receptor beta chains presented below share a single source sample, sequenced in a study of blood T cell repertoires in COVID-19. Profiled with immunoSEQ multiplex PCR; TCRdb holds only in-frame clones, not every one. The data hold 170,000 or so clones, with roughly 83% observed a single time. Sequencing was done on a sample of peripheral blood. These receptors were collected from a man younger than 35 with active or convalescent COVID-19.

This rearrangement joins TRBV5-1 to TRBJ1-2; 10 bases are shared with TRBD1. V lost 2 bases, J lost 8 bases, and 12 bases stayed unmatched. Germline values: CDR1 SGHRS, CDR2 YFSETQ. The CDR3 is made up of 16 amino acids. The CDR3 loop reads CASSLAGTGALRGYTF. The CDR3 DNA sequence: TGCGCCAGCAGCTTAGCGGGGACAGGGGCCCTCCGGGGCTACACCTTC.

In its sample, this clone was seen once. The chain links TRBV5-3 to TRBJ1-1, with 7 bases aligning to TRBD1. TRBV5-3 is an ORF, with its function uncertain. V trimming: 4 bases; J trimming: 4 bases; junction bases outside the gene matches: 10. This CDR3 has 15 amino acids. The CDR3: CARSPATGVVTEAFF. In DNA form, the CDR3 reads TGTGCCAGAAGCCCCGCTACAGGGGTGGTCACTGAAGCTTTCTTT.

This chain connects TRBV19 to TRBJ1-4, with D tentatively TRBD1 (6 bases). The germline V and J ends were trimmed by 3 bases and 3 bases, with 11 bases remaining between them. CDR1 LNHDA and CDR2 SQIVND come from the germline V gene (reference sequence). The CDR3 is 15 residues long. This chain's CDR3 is CASSMTTGPNEKLFF. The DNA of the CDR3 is TGTGCCAGTAGTATGACGACAGGTCCTAATGAAAAACTGTTTTTT.

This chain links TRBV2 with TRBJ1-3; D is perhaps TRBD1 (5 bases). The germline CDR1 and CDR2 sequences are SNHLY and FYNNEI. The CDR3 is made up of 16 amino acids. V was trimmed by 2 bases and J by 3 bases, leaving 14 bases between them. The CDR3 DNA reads TGTGCCAGCAGTGAATCGGGCAGAAGGGGTGGAAACACCATATATTTT. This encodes CASSESGRRGGNTIYF.

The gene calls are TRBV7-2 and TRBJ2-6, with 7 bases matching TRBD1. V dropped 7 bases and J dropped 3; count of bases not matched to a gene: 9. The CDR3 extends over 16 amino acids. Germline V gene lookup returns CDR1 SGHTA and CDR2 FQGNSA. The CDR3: CASNPPTGSGANVLTF. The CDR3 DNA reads TGTGCCAGCAACCCACCGACAGGGAGTGGGGCCAACGTCCTGACTTTC.

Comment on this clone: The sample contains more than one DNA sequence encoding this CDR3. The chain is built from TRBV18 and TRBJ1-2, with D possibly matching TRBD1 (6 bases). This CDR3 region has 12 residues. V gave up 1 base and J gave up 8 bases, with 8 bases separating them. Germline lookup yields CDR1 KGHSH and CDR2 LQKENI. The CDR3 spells CASSPQGDGYTF. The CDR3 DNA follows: TGTGCCAGCTCACCACAGGGGGACGGCTACACCTTC.

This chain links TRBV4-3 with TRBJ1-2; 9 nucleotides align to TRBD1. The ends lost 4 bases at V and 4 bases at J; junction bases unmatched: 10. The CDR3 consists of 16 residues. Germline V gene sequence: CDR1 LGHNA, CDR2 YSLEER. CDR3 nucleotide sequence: TGCGCCAGCAGCCCTCGCGGGACAGGGAAAATCTATGGCTACACCTTC. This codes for CASSPRGTGKIYGYTF.

CDR3 loop: CAWSNDDRDGELFF. The CDR3 DNA follows: TGTGCCTGGAGTAATGACGACAGGGACGGGGAGCTGTTTTTT. The gene calls are TRBV30 and TRBJ2-2; 7 positions match TRBD1. The CDR3 extends over 14 amino acids. The V segment lost 2 bases and the J segment 7 bases; nucleotides outside the gene matches: 7. Germline CDR1 is GTSNPN and CDR2 is SVGIG (reference sequence).

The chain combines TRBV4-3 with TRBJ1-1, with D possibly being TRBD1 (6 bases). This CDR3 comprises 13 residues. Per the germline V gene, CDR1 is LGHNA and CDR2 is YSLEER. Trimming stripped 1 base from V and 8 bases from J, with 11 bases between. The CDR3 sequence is CASSQVGQGEAFF. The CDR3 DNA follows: TGCGCCAGCAGCCAAGTGGGGCAGGGGGAAGCTTTCTTT.

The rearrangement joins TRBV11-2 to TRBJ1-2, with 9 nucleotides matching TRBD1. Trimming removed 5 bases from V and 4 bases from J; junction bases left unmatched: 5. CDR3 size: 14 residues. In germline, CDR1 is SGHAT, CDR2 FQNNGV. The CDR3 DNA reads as TGTGCCAGCAGCCGGGACAGGGTTGCCTATGGCTACACCTTC. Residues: CASSRDRVAYGYTF.

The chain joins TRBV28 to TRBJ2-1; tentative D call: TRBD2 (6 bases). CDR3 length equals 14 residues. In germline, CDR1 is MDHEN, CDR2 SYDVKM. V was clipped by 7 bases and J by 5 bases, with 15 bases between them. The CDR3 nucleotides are TGTGCCAGCACTTTTGCCGGGACTGACAATGAGCAGTTCTTC. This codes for CASTFAGTDNEQFF.

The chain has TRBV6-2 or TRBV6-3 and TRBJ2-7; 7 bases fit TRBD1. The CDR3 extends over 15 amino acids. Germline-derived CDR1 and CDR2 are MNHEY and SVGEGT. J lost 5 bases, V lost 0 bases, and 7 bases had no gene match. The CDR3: CASSYSIQGINEQYF. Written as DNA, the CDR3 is TGTGCCAGCAGTTACTCGATACAGGGGATCAACGAGCAGTACTTC.

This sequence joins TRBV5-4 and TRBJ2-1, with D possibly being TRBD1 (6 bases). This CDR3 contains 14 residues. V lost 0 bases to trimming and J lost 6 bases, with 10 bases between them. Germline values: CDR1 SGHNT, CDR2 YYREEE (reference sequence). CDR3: CASSLDSGANEQFF. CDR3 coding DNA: TGTGCCAGCAGCTTGGATTCAGGGGCCAATGAGCAGTTCTTC.

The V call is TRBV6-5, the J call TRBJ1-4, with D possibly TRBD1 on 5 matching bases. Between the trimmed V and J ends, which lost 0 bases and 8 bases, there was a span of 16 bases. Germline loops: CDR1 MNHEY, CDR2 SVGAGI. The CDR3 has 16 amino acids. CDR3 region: CASSYSYSRGREKLFF. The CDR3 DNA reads TGTGCCAGCAGTTACTCGTATTCAAGGGGCCGGGAAAAACTGTTTTTT.

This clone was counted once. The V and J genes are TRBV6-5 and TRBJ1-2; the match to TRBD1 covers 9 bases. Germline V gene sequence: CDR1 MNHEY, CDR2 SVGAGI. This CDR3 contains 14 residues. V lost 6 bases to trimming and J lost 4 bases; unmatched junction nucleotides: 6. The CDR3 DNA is TGTGCCAGCAGACGGGACAGGGAGCTCTATGGCTACACCTTC. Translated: CASRRDRELYGYTF.

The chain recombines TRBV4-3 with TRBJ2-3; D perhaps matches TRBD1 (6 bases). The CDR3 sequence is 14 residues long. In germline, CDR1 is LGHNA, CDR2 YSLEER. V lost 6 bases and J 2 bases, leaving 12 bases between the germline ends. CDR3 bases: TGCGCCAGCAGACAGGGAATAACCACAGATACGCAGTATTTT. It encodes CASRQGITTDTQYF.

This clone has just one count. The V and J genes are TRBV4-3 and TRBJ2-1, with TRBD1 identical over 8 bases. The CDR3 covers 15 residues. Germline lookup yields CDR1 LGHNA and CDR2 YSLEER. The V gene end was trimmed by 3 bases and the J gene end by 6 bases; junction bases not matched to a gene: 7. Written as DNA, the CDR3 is TGCGCCAGCAGCCAGGACAGGGAGCTAAGCAATGAGCAGTTCTTC. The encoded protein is CASSQDRELSNEQFF.

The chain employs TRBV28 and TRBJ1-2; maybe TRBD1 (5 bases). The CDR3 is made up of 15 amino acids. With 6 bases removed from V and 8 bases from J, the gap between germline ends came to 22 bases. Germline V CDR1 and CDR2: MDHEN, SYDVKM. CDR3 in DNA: TGTGCCAGCAGCGAGGGACGGGAGCCTTATGAGGGCTACACCTTC. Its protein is CASSEGREPYEGYTF.

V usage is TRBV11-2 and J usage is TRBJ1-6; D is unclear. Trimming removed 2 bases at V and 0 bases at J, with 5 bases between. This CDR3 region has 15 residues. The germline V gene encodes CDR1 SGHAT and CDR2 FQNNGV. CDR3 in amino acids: CASSLTSSYNSPLHF. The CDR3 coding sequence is TGTGCCAGCAGCTTAACCAGCTCCTATAATTCACCCCTCCACTTT.